The 23 T cell receptor beta chains below come from one sample, sequenced in a study of T-cell memory formation after mild COVID-19. TCRdb reprocessed the 5' RACE reads via MiXCR and lists one record per CDR3 protein. The sample lists tens of thousands of distinct CDR3 sequences, about 15% seen once, with 30% to 35% in the top ten. Material for sequencing was PBMCs or a T cell subset sorted from them (not recorded which). Receptors were obtained from an adult woman who had mild COVID-19 (a few samples of this study predate the infection). Cell type and time point are not known.

V and J are TRBV7-9 and TRBJ2-7; the D gene could be TRBD1 or TRBD2 (6 bases each). Germline V CDR1 and CDR2: SEHNR, FQNEAQ (reference sequence). The CDR3 loop spans 13 amino acids. V lost 4 bases to trimming and J lost 5 bases, with 12 bases between them. The CDR3 here is CASSSGGKDEQYF. DNA for the CDR3: TGTGCCAGCAGCTCCGGGGGCAAGGACGAGCAGTACTTC.

This clonotype was seen a handful of times. The V and J genes are TRBV4-3 and TRBJ2-7; 8 bases line up with TRBD2. CDR1 LGHNA and CDR2 YSLEER come from the germline V gene. Unmatched junction bases numbered 12, after V lost 4 bases and J lost 7 bases. The CDR3 covers 15 residues. Here the CDR3 DNA reads TGCGCCAGCAGCCTATCCCGGGGGGGCATCGGGGAGCAGTACTTC. Protein: CASSLSRGGIGEQYF.

There are a few counts of this clonotype. The chain links TRBV29-1 to TRBJ2-2, with 10 bases identical to TRBD2. Germline V gene data show CDR1 as SQVTM and CDR2 as ANQGSEA. The CDR3 extends over 15 amino acids. J was trimmed by 5 bases and V by 4 bases; bases with no gene match: 7. For the CDR3, the DNA is TGCAGCGTTGCCCTAGCGGGAGCTTTTACCGGGGAGCTGTTTTTT. It specifies CSVALAGAFTGELFF.

This rearrangement joins TRBV7-8 to TRBJ2-7, with 10 bases fitting TRBD2. This CDR3 is built from 16 residues. The J segment lost 3 bases and the V segment lost 5 bases, leaving 10 bases of the junction unmatched. From germline, CDR1 is SGHVS and CDR2 FQNEAQ. The CDR3 nucleotides read TGTGCCAGCAGCGCAGAGGGACTAGCGAGACGCTACGAGCAGTACTTC. Translation: CASSAEGLARRYEQYF. The whole variable domain, remainder taken from reference TRBV7-8 and TRBJ2-7, is GAGVSQSPRYKVAKRGQDVALRCDPISGHVSLFWYQQALGQGPEFLTYFQNEAQLDKSGLPSDRFFAERPEGSVSTLKIQRTQQEDSAVYLCASSAEGLARRYEQYFGPGTRLTVT.

This clonotype appeared a few times. V usage is TRBV29-1 and J usage is TRBJ1-2; 7 bases are shared with TRBD1. Trimming cost V 7 bases and J 2 bases; bases outside gene matches: 7. This CDR3 has 13 residues. Per germline, CDR1 SQVTM and CDR2 ANQGSEA. CDR3 nucleotides: TGCAGCGGTCGGACAGGCGAAAACTATGGCTACACCTTC. This encodes CSGRTGENYGYTF.

The J gene is TRBJ2-7, the V gene TRBV12-3 or TRBV12-4; TRBD1 agrees at 10 bases. Germline trimming cut 5 bases from V and 5 bases from J; bases unmatched to any gene: 6. The CDR3 is made up of 14 amino acids. CDR3: CASSQGDRGHEQYF. The CDR3 nucleotides are TGTGCCAGCAGTCAAGGGGACAGGGGTCACGAGCAGTACTTC.

V and J are TRBV7-9 and TRBJ2-2; no clear D gene. This CDR3 is built from 11 residues. V was clipped by 10 bases and J by 4 bases, with 7 bases between them. The V gene's germline CDR1 is SEHNR and CDR2 FQNEAQ (reference sequence). CDR3 region: CATFSTGELFF. Written as DNA, the CDR3 is TGTGCCACCTTCTCCACCGGGGAGCTGTTTTTT.

This chain uses TRBV6-6 with TRBJ2-5; D perhaps matches TRBD2 (5 bases). The CDR3 sequence is 12 residues long. V was pared by 6 bases and J by 5 bases, with 10 bases between. Per the germline V gene, CDR1 is MNHNY and CDR2 is SVGAGI (reference sequence). CDR3 protein: CASSPRGETQYF. Here the CDR3 DNA reads TGTGCCAGCAGCCCACGCGGGGAGACCCAGTACTTC.

DNA of the CDR3: TGTGCCAGCACCCCCAGTGGAAACGGCTACGAGCAGTACTTC. Translated, it gives CASTPSGNGYEQYF. The V call is TRBV7-8, the J call TRBJ2-7, with unresolved D. Germline V lookup: CDR1 SGHVS, CDR2 FQNEAQ. Trimming cost V 7 bases and J 3 bases, with 16 bases left between them. This CDR3 contains 14 residues.

This clonotype was seen ten or more times. This chain links TRBV9 with TRBJ2-1; maybe TRBD1 (5 bases). The CDR3 extends over 12 amino acids. The germline CDR1 and CDR2 sequences are SGDLS and YYNGEE. V was clipped by 3 bases and J by 8 bases, with 9 bases between them. The CDR3 DNA sequence: TGTGCCAGCAGCGCGACAGCCTATGAGCAGTTCTTC. Translation: CASSATAYEQFF.

V usage is TRBV20-1 and J usage is TRBJ2-1; D might be TRBD1 (6 bases). The germline gives CDR1 DFQATT, CDR2 SNEGSKA (reference sequence). The V end was cut by 3 bases, the J end by 3 bases, with 21 bases between. This CDR3 is 17 amino acids long. The CDR3 protein is CSARGLVEGDGYNEQFF. The CDR3 DNA reads TGCAGTGCTAGGGGCCTGGTAGAGGGGGACGGCTACAATGAGCAGTTCTTC.

This clonotype has just a few counts. The chain carries TRBV13 and TRBJ2-4, with D uncertain. The germline V gene encodes CDR1 PRHDT and CDR2 FYEKMQ (reference sequence). The CDR3 sequence is 14 residues long. V was cut by 5 bases and J by 3 bases, with 11 bases left in between. CDR3 loop: CASSMQVHKNIQYF. CDR3 sequence (DNA): TGTGCCAGCAGCATGCAGGTTCACAAAAACATTCAGTACTTC.

This clonotype was observed a handful of times. The junction departs from the called germline gene at one end, perhaps through a read error. The chain carries TRBV4-3 and TRBJ2-1; tentative D call: TRBD1 (5 bases). Germline V gives CDR1 LGHNA, CDR2 YSLEER. The CDR3 is 14 residues long. This CDR3 is CASSQEGLPNEQFF. In DNA, the CDR3 is TGCGCCAGCAGCCAAGAGGGGCTACCCAATGAACAGTTCTTC.

The gene calls are TRBV6-2 or TRBV6-3 and TRBJ2-7; 7 bases align to TRBD1. Trimming took 8 bases from V and 5 from J; bases not matched to a gene: 9. The germline V gene has CDR1 MNHEY and CDR2 SVGEGT. CDR3 length equals 13 residues. DNA for the CDR3: TGTGCCAGCCACTGGGACAGTAACGACGAGCAGTACTTC. It yields the protein CASHWDSNDEQYF.

This clonotype showed up just a few times. This chain links TRBV28 with TRBJ1-1; the D is unclear. V was shortened by 5 bases and J by 0 bases, with 16 bases between the two germline ends. This CDR3 is 16 amino acids long. Germline CDR1 reads MDHEN; CDR2 reads SYDVKM. CDR3 bases: TGTGCCAGCAGTCACATTCTCGAACGCATGAACACTGAAGCTTTCTTT. Its translation is CASSHILERMNTEAFF.

At least ten counts were recorded for this clonotype. The CDR3 spells CASSLVVAPDTQYF. The CDR3 DNA follows: TGTGCCAGCAGCTTAGTGGTGGCACCAGATACGCAGTATTTT. J is TRBJ2-3 and V is TRBV7-9; no firm D call. The CDR3 is 14 residues long. Trimming pared 1 base from V and 4 bases from J, leaving 9 bases between. Germline CDR1 is SEHNR and CDR2 is FQNEAQ (reference sequence).

This clonotype showed up just a few times. The genes are TRBV7-9 and TRBJ2-1; TRBD1 matches at 8 bases. V lost 1 base, J lost 3 bases, and 5 bases stayed unmatched. Germline-derived CDR1 and CDR2 are SEHNR and FQNEAQ (reference sequence). The CDR3 is made up of 16 amino acids. This chain's CDR3 is CASSLGAGTGYNEQFF. In nucleotides, the CDR3 is TGTGCCAGCAGCTTAGGCGCCGGGACAGGCTACAATGAGCAGTTCTTC.

This clonotype was seen repeatedly, ten times or more. The chain combines TRBV27 with TRBJ2-3, with D possibly being TRBD1 (6 bases). V lost 2 bases to trimming and J lost 1 base, with 13 bases between them. Germline loops: CDR1 MNHEY, CDR2 SMNVEV (reference sequence). CDR3 length equals 16 residues. In DNA form, the CDR3 reads TGTGCCAGCAGTTTAGCAGGGGACGGACGCACAGATACGCAGTATTTT. Protein sequence: CASSLAGDGRTDTQYF.

The chain links TRBV4-2 to TRBJ2-3, with D uncertain. The V end lost 3 bases, the J end lost 11 bases, and 9 bases lay between the germline ends. Germline lookup yields CDR1 LGHNA and CDR2 YNFKEQ. The CDR3 is 11 amino acids. The CDR3 nucleotides read TGTGCCAGCAGCCAGGGCCCTTGGCAGTATTTT. It specifies CASSQGPWQYF.

This chain connects TRBV30 to TRBJ2-7; D is possibly TRBD2 (6 bases). The V and J ends lost 1 base and 0 bases respectively, with 10 bases between them. Germline assignment: CDR1 GTSNPN and CDR2 SVGIG (reference sequence). The CDR3 sequence is 14 residues long. CDR3: CAWSAGVGSYEQYF. CDR3 DNA: TGTGCCTGGAGTGCGGGGGTGGGCTCCTACGAGCAGTACTTC.

The table lists this clonotype with a few counts. The V call is TRBV30, the J call TRBJ2-7; no firm D call. Germline assignment: CDR1 GTSNPN and CDR2 SVGIG (reference sequence). This CDR3 has 14 residues. V lost 5 bases, J lost 2 bases, and 16 bases lay in between. CDR3 nucleotide sequence: TGTGCCTGGGTGAGTGCCTCAAAGGCCTACGAGCAGTACTTC. Translating gives CAWVSASKAYEQYF.

V gene TRBV4-2 combines with J gene TRBJ2-7; D is possibly TRBD1 or TRBD2 (5 bases each). The CDR3 covers 15 residues. Germline CDR1 reads LGHNA; CDR2 reads YNFKEQ. Trimming removed 0 bases from V and 2 bases from J, with 11 bases in between. In DNA form, the CDR3 reads TGTGCCAGCAGCCAAGATCTAGAGGGGACCTACGAGCAGTACTTC. Its protein is CASSQDLEGTYEQYF.

The J gene is TRBJ2-1, the V gene TRBV12-3 or TRBV12-4; 9 bases agree with TRBD1. Trimming removed 5 bases from V and 7 bases from J; junction bases left unmatched: 9. This CDR3 is built from 15 residues. The CDR3 spells CASSIPDRGGNEQFF. Written as DNA, the CDR3 is TGTGCCAGCAGTATACCGGACAGGGGTGGGAATGAGCAGTTCTTC.